Each of the 21 T cell receptor beta chains below was sequenced from the same sample in a study of blood T cell repertoires in COVID-19. Only in-frame clones appear in the TCRdb table, and some are missing; sequencing was by immunoSEQ multiplex PCR. The data show nearly 200,000 clones, roughly four fifths seen once. Material: PBMCs or T cells enriched from blood (not recorded which). The receptor source for this set is a man aged 35-49 years who had recovered from COVID-19.

This chain connects TRBV2 to TRBJ1-1; D ambiguous. CDR3 length: 13 amino acids. The V end lost 7 bases, the J end lost 1 base, and 10 bases lay between the germline ends. Germline values: CDR1 SNHLY, CDR2 FYNNEI. CDR3 sequence reads: CASTTQKNTEAFF. For the CDR3, the DNA is TGTGCCAGCACTACCCAAAAGAACACTGAAGCTTTCTTT.

In this sample, this clone turned up a few times. The gene calls are TRBV5-1 and TRBJ1-1; D gene unclear. With 2 bases removed from V and 5 bases from J, the gap between germline ends came to 10 bases. Per germline, CDR1 SGHRS and CDR2 YFSETQ. The CDR3 length is 13 residues. The CDR3 region is CASSLRFGTEAFF. In DNA form, the CDR3 reads TGCGCCAGCAGCTTACGCTTCGGGACTGAAGCTTTCTTT.

Here the CDR3 reads CATSILRGSTYEQYF. The CDR3 DNA is TGTGCCACCAGCATTCTGCGGGGGAGCACCTACGAGCAGTACTTC. The rearrangement links TRBV15 to TRBJ2-7, with TRBD2 matching 7 bases. CDR3 length equals 15 residues. Losses at the gene ends were 4 bases for V and 2 bases for J; bases not matched to a gene: 8. Germline lookup yields CDR1 LNHNV and CDR2 YYDKDF (reference sequence).

This clone came up once. This rearrangement joins TRBV5-1 to TRBJ2-1, with 7 positions matching TRBD1. The CDR3 is made up of 15 amino acids. Germline V lookup: CDR1 SGHRS, CDR2 YFSETQ. Unmatched junction bases numbered 11, after V lost 5 bases and J lost 6 bases. CDR3: CASRASGQQTNEQFF. The CDR3 DNA sequence: TGCGCCAGCAGGGCGTCGGGACAGCAAACCAATGAGCAGTTCTTC.

This chain links TRBV18 with TRBJ1-3; D ambiguous. The ends were cut back, 0 bases at V and 0 bases at J, with 9 bases in the middle. The germline V gene has CDR1 KGHSH and CDR2 LQKENI. CDR3 size: 16 residues. The CDR3 is CASSPPDIFSGNTIYF. The CDR3 region has the DNA TGTGCCAGCTCACCACCTGACATCTTCTCTGGAAACACCATATATTTT.

The chain carries TRBV28 and TRBJ1-2, with D hard to call. Germline loops: CDR1 MDHEN, CDR2 SYDVKM. Trimming cost V 6 bases and J 4 bases, with 15 bases left between them. CDR3 length equals 14 residues. CDR3 loop: CASSPPAPSYGYTF. The CDR3 DNA follows: TGTGCCAGCAGCCCCCCCGCTCCCAGCTATGGCTACACCTTC.

The chain joins TRBV19 to TRBJ1-5; D unresolved. The germline V gene encodes CDR1 LNHDA and CDR2 SQIVND (reference sequence). This CDR3 region has 15 residues. Deletions cut 1 base from V and 11 bases from J, with 18 bases between. The CDR3 protein is CASSIVGGRLTAQHF. In DNA, the CDR3 is TGTGCCAGTAGTATAGTGGGAGGTAGACTTACGGCCCAGCATTTT.

The gene calls are TRBV4-2 and TRBJ2-7, with 9 bases identical to TRBD1. This CDR3 region has 22 residues. The germline V gene has CDR1 LGHNA and CDR2 YNFKEQ. V trimming: 4 bases; J trimming: 4 bases; junction bases outside the gene matches: 29. This CDR3 is CASSLNEPPGQGIEGGEYEQYF. CDR3 bases: TGTGCCAGCAGCCTAAACGAACCGCCGGGACAGGGCATAGAGGGGGGGGAATACGAGCAGTACTTC.

This sequence joins TRBV5-4 and TRBJ1-2; 7 bases align to TRBD1. CDR1 is SGHNT, CDR2 YYREEE, per germline (reference sequence). The CDR3 spans 13 residues. Unmatched junction bases numbered 3, after V lost 4 bases and J lost 3 bases. CDR3 DNA sequence: TGTGCCAGCAGCGTAGACAGGGACTATGGCTACACCTTC. It translates to CASSVDRDYGYTF.

The chain has TRBV7-9 and TRBJ1-4, with TRBD1 matching over 9 bases. J was trimmed by 9 bases and V by 2 bases; bases with no gene match: 4. This CDR3 has 14 amino acids. Germline CDR1 SEHNR, CDR2 FQNEAQ (reference sequence). The CDR3 is CASSLKGQGKKLFF. The DNA for the CDR3 is TGTGCCAGCAGCTTAAAGGGACAGGGTAAAAAACTGTTTTTT. The full variable domain, with the rest looked up from reference TRBV7-9 and TRBJ1-4, is DTGVSQNPRHKITKRGQNVTFRCDPISEHNRLYWYRQTLGQGPEFLTYFQNEAQLEKSRLLSDRFSAERPKGSFSTLEIQRTEQGDSAMYLCASSLKGQGKKLFFGSGTQLSVL.

The V gene is TRBV5-1, the J gene TRBJ1-1; D is uncertain. The CDR3 is 15 residues long. Looked up from germline, CDR1 is SGHRS and CDR2 is YFSETQ. The V and J ends lost 2 bases and 1 base respectively, with 12 bases between them. The CDR3, as DNA: TGCGCCAGCAGCTTTGGGCAAGGGAGGAACACTGAAGCTTTCTTT. Protein sequence: CASSFGQGRNTEAFF.

This clone has only one observation. J is TRBJ1-2 and V is TRBV27, with 7 bases identical to TRBD1. The germline V gene has CDR1 MNHEY and CDR2 SMNVEV (reference sequence). The CDR3 is 14 residues long. Losses at the gene ends were 5 bases for V and 7 bases for J; bases not matched to a gene: 10. This CDR3 is CASSPSEGASGYTF. Here the CDR3 DNA reads TGTGCCAGCAGTCCAAGTGAGGGGGCAAGTGGCTACACCTTC.

The rearrangement links TRBV10-1 to TRBJ2-7; TRBD1 matches at 7 bases. The CDR3 covers 15 residues. Germline assignment: CDR1 WNHNN and CDR2 SYGVQD (reference sequence). Unmatched junction bases numbered 10, after V lost 5 bases and J lost 3 bases. This CDR3 reads CASSQSRQGLYEQYF. DNA of the CDR3: TGCGCCAGCAGTCAGAGTCGACAGGGTCTCTACGAGCAGTACTTC.

The rearrangement links TRBV11-2 to TRBJ2-3; D not certain. V was pared by 5 bases and J by 0 bases, with 9 bases between. Looked up from germline, CDR1 is SGHAT and CDR2 is FQNNGV. The CDR3 totals 14 residues. The CDR3 DNA reads as TGTGCCAGCAGCCCCCTTTCTAGCACAGATACGCAGTATTTT. It encodes CASSPLSSTDTQYF.

This clone was picked up a small number of times. The chain links TRBV15 to TRBJ1-5, with D hard to call. Germline CDR1 LNHNV, CDR2 YYDKDF (reference sequence). V gave up 0 bases and J gave up 4 bases, with 4 bases separating them. The CDR3 covers 13 residues. The CDR3 nucleotides read TGTGCCACCAGCAGAGACCTTAATCAGCCCCAGCATTTT. It translates to CATSRDLNQPQHF. Based on the CDR3 plus reference TRBV15 and TRBJ1-5, the full variable domain is DAMVIQNPRYQVTQFGKPVTLSCSQTLNHNVMYWYQQKSSQAPKLLFHYYDKDFNNEADTPDNFQSRRPNTSFCFLDIRSPGLGDTAMYLCATSRDLNQPQHFGDGTRLSIL.

As concerns this clone: This CDR3 is also generated by other DNA sequences in the sample. The chain uses TRBV7-9 and TRBJ1-1; no definite D call. Germline-derived CDR1 and CDR2 are SEHNR and FQNEAQ (reference sequence). The CDR3 length is 13 residues. V lost 5 bases and J 0 bases, leaving 7 bases between the germline ends. The CDR3 sequence: CASSPPLNTEAFF. The CDR3 DNA follows: TGTGCCAGCAGCCCCCCGTTGAACACTGAAGCTTTCTTT.

The J gene is TRBJ1-4, the V gene TRBV4-1, with 11 bases matching TRBD1. The J segment lost 8 bases and the V segment lost 4 bases, leaving 3 bases of the junction unmatched. The germline V gene has CDR1 MGHRA and CDR2 YSYEKL. The CDR3 is made up of 14 amino acids. CDR3 DNA sequence: TGCGCCAGCAGCCGCGGACAGGGGGCGGAAAAACTGTTTTTT. This codes for CASSRGQGAEKLFF.

The chain couples TRBV5-1 to TRBJ1-2; D gene ambiguous. This CDR3 is 15 amino acids long. From germline, CDR1 is SGHRS and CDR2 YFSETQ. Trimming shortened V by 2 bases and J by 2 bases, and 13 bases separated the two germline ends. The CDR3 reads CASSFGGSGNYGYTF. CDR3 bases: TGCGCCAGCAGCTTTGGAGGGTCGGGGAACTATGGCTACACCTTC.

In its sample, this clone was seen once. This chain joins TRBV7-8 and TRBJ1-6, with D perhaps TRBD1 (6 bases). This CDR3 has 14 amino acids. Trimming pared 5 bases from V and 7 bases from J, leaving 12 bases between. The germline V gene encodes CDR1 SGHVS and CDR2 FQNEAQ. The CDR3 here is CASSPTGFNSPLHF. DNA for the CDR3: TGTGCCAGCAGCCCGACAGGATTCAATTCACCCCTCCACTTT.

This clone was seen just once. This chain connects TRBV5-1 to TRBJ1-2, with 10 nucleotides matching TRBD1. The V gene's germline CDR1 is SGHRS and CDR2 YFSETQ. CDR3 length equals 14 residues. Unmatched junction bases numbered 0, after V lost 0 bases and J lost 4 bases. CDR3 region: CASSLGDRGYGYTF. The CDR3 DNA reads TGCGCCAGCAGCTTGGGGGACAGGGGCTATGGCTACACCTTC.

V gene TRBV28 combines with J gene TRBJ2-3, with TRBD2 matching 9 bases. This CDR3 has 16 residues. CDR1 MDHEN and CDR2 SYDVKM come from the germline V gene. J was trimmed by 2 bases and V by 6 bases; bases with no gene match: 9. As DNA, the CDR3 is TGTGCCAGCAGCGCTATACTAGCGGGTATCACAGATACGCAGTATTTT. Encoded protein: CASSAILAGITDTQYF.